The 20 T cell receptor beta chains given below trace back to one sample, sequenced in a study of blood T cell repertoires in COVID-19. Profiling relied on immunoSEQ multiplex PCR, and the TCRdb table lists in-frame clones only, not all of them. The sample consists of roughly 150,000 clones, 85% to 90% of them appearing once. Sequencing input: peripheral blood. All receptors derive from a woman between 70 and 85 years old with COVID-19, enrolled during active disease.

CDR3 loop: CASSRSRDRVGYTF. CDR3 bases: TGTGCCAGCAGTCGATCCCGGGACAGGGTTGGCTACACCTTC. The genes are TRBV27 and TRBJ1-2; 9 positions agree with TRBD1. With 5 bases clipped from V and 7 bases from J, the junction kept 8 bases outside the gene matches. Germline V gives CDR1 MNHEY, CDR2 SMNVEV (reference sequence). This CDR3 contains 14 residues.

The chain recombines TRBV5-4 with TRBJ1-1; 8 positions agree with TRBD1. CDR1 is SGHNT, CDR2 YYREEE, per germline (reference sequence). The CDR3 is made up of 13 amino acids. V was clipped by 3 bases and J by 7 bases; unmatched bases: 5. CDR3 bases: TGTGCCAGCAGCTACAGGGGGTTGAGTGAAGCTTTCTTT. This codes for CASSYRGLSEAFF.

This chain uses TRBV28 with TRBJ1-2; 9 bases line up with TRBD1. V dropped 4 bases and J dropped 8; count of bases not matched to a gene: 5. The CDR3 covers 13 residues. Germline V lookup: CDR1 MDHEN, CDR2 SYDVKM. The CDR3 loop reads CASSWDRVGGYTF. CDR3 sequence (DNA): TGTGCCAGCAGTTGGGACAGGGTTGGAGGCTACACCTTC.

This clone has only a few counts. This chain uses TRBV4-2 with TRBJ2-1; 10 nucleotides line up with TRBD2. The V gene end was trimmed by 0 bases and the J gene end by 11 bases; junction bases not matched to a gene: 4. In germline, CDR1 is LGHNA, CDR2 YNFKEQ. The CDR3 is 14 amino acids. The CDR3 DNA reads as TGTGCCAGCAGCCAAGACCTAGCGGGGGTACAGCAGTTCTTC. Translated, it gives CASSQDLAGVQQFF.

This chain connects TRBV5-1 to TRBJ2-1, with 7 positions matching TRBD1. Germline CDR1 and CDR2: SGHRS and YFSETQ. The CDR3 runs 15 residues. With V trimmed by 4 bases and J by 7 bases, 11 bases remained unmatched. DNA of the CDR3: TGCGCCAGCAGCGTTGCCGACAGGGTGGTAAATGAGCAGTTCTTC. It translates to CASSVADRVVNEQFF.

The chain uses TRBV2 and TRBJ1-5, with a tentative D call TRBD1 (5 bases). This CDR3 has 14 residues. Germline V gene lookup returns CDR1 SNHLY and CDR2 FYNNEI. The V gene lost 3 bases and the J gene lost 6 bases, with 12 bases spanning the gap. The CDR3 reads CASSEAGRRQPQHF. CDR3 bases: TGTGCCAGCAGTGAGGCAGGGCGCCGTCAGCCCCAGCATTTT.

The V gene is TRBV6-6, the J gene TRBJ2-3; unclear D gene. Between the trimmed V and J ends, which lost 4 bases and 2 bases, there was a span of 4 bases. Germline-derived CDR1 and CDR2 are MNHNY and SVGAGI (reference sequence). The CDR3 has 12 amino acids. CDR3 protein: CASSSHTDTQYF. CDR3 bases: TGTGCCAGCAGTTCCCACACAGATACGCAGTATTTT.

The chain employs TRBV3-1 (or the pseudogene TRBV3-2) and TRBJ2-1; possibly TRBD1 for D (5 bases). The CDR3 consists of 16 residues. With 1 base removed from V and 2 bases from J, the gap between germline ends came to 12 bases. The germline gives CDR1 LGHDT, CDR2 YNNKEL (reference sequence). The CDR3, as DNA: TGTGCCAGCAGCCAAGGACGCTTAGGGGCCTACAATGAGCAGTTCTTC. Protein sequence: CASSQGRLGAYNEQFF.

The chain links TRBV5-1 to TRBJ1-4; 7 bases are a match to TRBD1. The CDR3 runs 15 residues. In germline, CDR1 is SGHRS, CDR2 YFSETQ. V dropped 0 bases and J dropped 7; count of bases not matched to a gene: 6. The CDR3 sequence is CASSLAGQGGEKLFF. The CDR3 DNA is TGCGCCAGCAGCTTGGCCGGTCAGGGGGGTGAAAAACTGTTTTTT. Based on the CDR3 plus reference TRBV5-1 and TRBJ1-4, the full variable domain is KAGVTQTPRYLIKTRGQQVTLSCSPISGHRSVSWYQQTPGQGLQFLFEYFSETQRNKGNFPGRFSGRQFSNSRSEMNVSTLELGDSALYLCASSLAGQGGEKLFFGSGTQLSVL.

V and J are TRBV5-1 and TRBJ1-1; unclear D gene. This CDR3 comprises 13 residues. Germline V gene lookup returns CDR1 SGHRS and CDR2 YFSETQ. V was cut by 0 bases and J by 1 base, with 4 bases left in between. The CDR3 here is CASSLGENTEAFF. The DNA of the CDR3 is TGCGCCAGCAGCTTGGGCGAGAACACTGAAGCTTTCTTT.

This chain connects TRBV11-2 to TRBJ1-1; 7 nucleotides line up with TRBD1. From germline, CDR1 is SGHAT and CDR2 FQNNGV. V lost 3 bases to trimming and J lost 7 bases; unmatched junction nucleotides: 5. The CDR3 is made up of 13 amino acids. This CDR3 is CASSFTGTDEAFF. The CDR3 DNA reads as TGTGCCAGCAGCTTCACCGGGACAGATGAAGCTTTCTTT.

This sequence joins TRBV15 and TRBJ1-1, with TRBD1 as a possible D gene (6 bases). V lost 5 bases to trimming and J lost 11 bases, with 12 bases between them. CDR1 LNHNV and CDR2 YYDKDF come from the germline V gene (reference sequence). The CDR3 is 11 residues long. The CDR3, as DNA: TGTGCCACCAGCCAGGGGCTTGCGGCTTTCTTT. Its protein product is CATSQGLAAFF.

The chain joins TRBV11-3 to TRBJ2-5; TRBD1 aligns across 7 bases. Germline V CDR1 and CDR2: SGHNT, YENEEA. V trimming: 3 bases; J trimming: 2 bases; junction bases outside the gene matches: 6. The CDR3 is 15 amino acids. This CDR3 reads CASSLGQTEQETQYF. The CDR3 DNA reads as TGTGCCAGCAGCTTGGGACAGACAGAACAAGAGACCCAGTACTTC. Full variable domain (remainder filled in from reference TRBV11-3 and TRBJ2-5): EAGVVQSPRYKIIEKKQPVAFWCNPISGHNTLYWYLQNLGQGPELLIRYENEEAVDDSQLPKDRFSAERLKGVDSTLKIQPAELGDSAVYLCASSLGQTEQETQYFGPGTRLLVL.

This clone was seen once. This chain joins TRBV5-1 and TRBJ2-1, with 7 positions matching TRBD1. The V segment lost 2 bases and the J segment 8 bases; nucleotides outside the gene matches: 7. Germline V CDR1 and CDR2: SGHRS, YFSETQ. This CDR3 spans 14 amino acids. The chain's CDR3 is CASSLQGPGYEQFF. In DNA, the CDR3 is TGCGCCAGCAGCTTACAGGGGCCAGGGTATGAGCAGTTCTTC.

The chain uses TRBV2 and TRBJ2-7; 12 bases map to TRBD2. The CDR3 runs 15 residues. V trimming: 6 bases; J trimming: 4 bases; junction bases outside the gene matches: 7. Germline-derived CDR1 and CDR2 are SNHLY and FYNNEI. Written as DNA, the CDR3 is TGTGCCAGCAGGACTAGCGGGGGCTCCCCGTACGAGCAGTACTTC. It translates to CASRTSGGSPYEQYF.

A single count supports this clone. V usage is TRBV5-5 and J usage is TRBJ1-1, with D possibly matching TRBD1 (5 bases). V lost 5 bases to trimming and J lost 1 base, with 12 bases between them. Germline V lookup: CDR1 SGHKS, CDR2 YYEKEE (reference sequence). This CDR3 has 14 residues. CDR3 amino acids: CASRRGGENTEAFF. The CDR3 DNA is TGTGCCAGCAGACGGGGGGGAGAGAACACTGAAGCTTTCTTT.

This rearrangement joins TRBV14 to TRBJ1-1; a possible D gene is TRBD1 (6 bases). CDR3 length: 16 residues. Germline loops: CDR1 SGHDN, CDR2 FVKESK. V was shortened by 4 bases and J by 0 bases, with 15 bases between the two germline ends. DNA for the CDR3: TGTGCCAGCAGCCTCCATCCTGACAGGATGAACACTGAAGCTTTCTTT. The encoded protein is CASSLHPDRMNTEAFF.

The rearrangement joins TRBV6-1 to TRBJ2-7; perhaps TRBD1 as D (6 bases). Trimming removed 4 bases from V and 5 bases from J, with 24 bases in between. CDR3 length: 17 residues. Germline CDR1 reads MNHNS; CDR2 reads SASEGT. Here the CDR3 DNA reads TGTGCCAGCAGTGGGGGGCGTAGGGCCCGCGGCGGAAACGAGCAGTACTTC. As protein: CASSGGRRARGGNEQYF.

The chain links TRBV6-1 to TRBJ1-3; perhaps TRBD1 as D (6 bases). Germline CDR1 is MNHNS and CDR2 is SASEGT. The CDR3 consists of 15 residues. The V end was cut by 1 base, the J end by 5 bases, with 12 bases between. The CDR3: CASSEEVRGRNTIYF. CDR3 DNA sequence: TGTGCCAGCAGTGAAGAGGTCAGGGGTAGAAACACCATATATTTT.

This clone has just one count. This chain links TRBV29-1 with TRBJ2-2; 8 bases line up with TRBD1. The J segment lost 2 bases and the V segment lost 6 bases, leaving 8 bases of the junction unmatched. The length of the CDR3 is 15 residues. Germline V gives CDR1 SQVTM, CDR2 ANQGSEA. The CDR3 spells CSVVTGVLNTGELFF. CDR3 nucleotide sequence: TGCAGCGTCGTGACAGGGGTATTAAACACCGGGGAGCTGTTTTTT.